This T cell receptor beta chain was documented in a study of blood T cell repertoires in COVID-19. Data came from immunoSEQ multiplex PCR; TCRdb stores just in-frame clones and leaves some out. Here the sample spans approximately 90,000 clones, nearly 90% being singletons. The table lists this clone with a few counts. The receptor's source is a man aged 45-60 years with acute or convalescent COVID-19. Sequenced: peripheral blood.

In nucleotides, the CDR3 is TGTGCCAGCAGCCGACGGGGTGGTGCTGAAGCTTTCTTT. As protein: CASSRRGGAEAFF. The chain is built from TRBV3-1 (or the pseudogene TRBV3-2) and TRBJ1-1; D ambiguous. The CDR3 totals 13 residues. V was cut by 4 bases and J by 6 bases, with 12 bases left in between. In germline, CDR1 is LGHDT, CDR2 YNNKEL (reference sequence).